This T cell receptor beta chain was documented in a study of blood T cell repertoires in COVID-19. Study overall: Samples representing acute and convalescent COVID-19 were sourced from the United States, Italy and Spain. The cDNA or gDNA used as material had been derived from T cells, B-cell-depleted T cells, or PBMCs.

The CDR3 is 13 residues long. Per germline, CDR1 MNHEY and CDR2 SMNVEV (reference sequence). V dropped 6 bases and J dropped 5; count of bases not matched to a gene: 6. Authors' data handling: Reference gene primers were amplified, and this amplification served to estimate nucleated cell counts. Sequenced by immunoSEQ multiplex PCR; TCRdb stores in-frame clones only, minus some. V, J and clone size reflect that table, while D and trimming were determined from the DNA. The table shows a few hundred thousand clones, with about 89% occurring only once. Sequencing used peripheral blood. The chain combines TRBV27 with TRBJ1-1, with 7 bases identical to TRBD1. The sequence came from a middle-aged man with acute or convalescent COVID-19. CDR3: CASRSQQGTEAFF. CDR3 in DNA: TGTGCCAGCAGGAGCCAACAGGGGACTGAAGCTTTCTTT.